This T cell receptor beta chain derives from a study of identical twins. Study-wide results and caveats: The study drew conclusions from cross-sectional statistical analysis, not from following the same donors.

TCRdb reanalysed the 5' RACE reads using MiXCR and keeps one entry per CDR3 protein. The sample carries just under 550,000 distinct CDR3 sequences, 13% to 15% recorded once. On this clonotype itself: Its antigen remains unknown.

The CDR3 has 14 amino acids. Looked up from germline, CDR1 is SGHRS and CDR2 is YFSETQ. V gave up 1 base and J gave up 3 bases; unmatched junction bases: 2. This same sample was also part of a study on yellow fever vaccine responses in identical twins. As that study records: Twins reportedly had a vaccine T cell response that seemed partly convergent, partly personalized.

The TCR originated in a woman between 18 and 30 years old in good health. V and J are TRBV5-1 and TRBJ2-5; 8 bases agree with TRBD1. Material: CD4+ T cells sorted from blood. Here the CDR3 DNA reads TGCGCCAGCAGCTTGCTGGACAGGGAAGAGACCCAGTACTTC. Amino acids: CASSLLDREETQYF. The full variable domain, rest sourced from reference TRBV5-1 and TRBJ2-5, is KAGVTQTPRYLIKTRGQQVTLSCSPISGHRSVSWYQQTPGQGLQFLFEYFSETQRNKGNFPGRFSGRQFSNSRSEMNVSTLELGDSALYLCASSLLDREETQYFGPGTRLLVL.